This T cell receptor (beta chain) was profiled in a study of OX40 agonist ivuxolimab in advanced cancers. People who had autoimmune disease history or systemic immunosuppression were excluded. Repertoires were generated with immunoSEQ multiplex PCR, while TCRdb's copy carries only in-frame clones and drops some. The sample includes tens of thousands of clones, approximately 84% of them seen just once. The input for sequencing was CD4+ or CD8+ T cells sorted from blood, taken in a trial of the OX40 agonist ivuxolimab. This TCR was sampled from an adult with an advanced solid tumor such as melanoma, head and neck, liver or kidney cancer.

CDR3 in DNA: TGTGCCAGTAGTCCTTACGGCAGATACAATGAGCAGTTCTTC. Amino acid sequence: CASSPYGRYNEQFF. The rearrangement uses TRBV19 and TRBJ2-1; no firm D call. The germline gives CDR1 LNHDA, CDR2 SQIVND (reference sequence). The CDR3 extends over 14 amino acids. Trimming took off 5 bases at V and 4 bases at J, with 12 bases between the two ends.